One and the same sample provided the 31 T cell receptor beta chains below, sequenced in a study of shared clonotypes between healthy human individuals. Using immunoSEQ multiplex PCR, the repertoire was profiled, and TCRdb retains in-frame clones only, with some absent. Here the sample spans about 2.3 million clones, over 85% being singletons. Sequenced: naive CD4+ T cells from PBMCs. Subset here: CD45RA+ positively selected. Receptors were obtained from a man aged 18 to 35 in good health. Some clones in this sample may be carry-over from other donors' samples.

The rearrangement links TRBV7-3 to TRBJ2-3, with 8 positions matching TRBD2. The V gene's germline CDR1 is SGHTA and CDR2 FQGTGA. The CDR3 consists of 18 residues. V lost 0 bases to trimming and J lost 2 bases; unmatched junction nucleotides: 10. The CDR3 DNA reads TGTGCCAGCAGCTTAACCGGGACGAAGCGGGAGAACACAGATACGCAGTATTTT. Translated: CASSLTGTKRENTDTQYF.

A few counts support this clone. V is TRBV28 and J is TRBJ1-4; D gene uncertain. Trimming pared 4 bases from V and 3 bases from J, leaving 9 bases between. Germline V gene sequence: CDR1 MDHEN, CDR2 SYDVKM. This CDR3 has 14 residues. The CDR3 DNA sequence: TGTGCCAGCAGTTCTAGCGGTTCTAATGAAAAACTGTTTTTT. It is translated as CASSSSGSNEKLFF.

The chain carries TRBV18 and TRBJ2-5, with D tentatively TRBD1 (7 bases). The germline V and J ends were trimmed by 2 bases and 5 bases, with 18 bases remaining between them. The V gene's germline CDR1 is KGHSH and CDR2 LQKENI. This CDR3 region has 16 residues. The CDR3 sequence is CASSPRDREALETQYF. The CDR3 bases are TGTGCCAGCTCACCAAGAGACAGGGAGGCCCTGGAGACCCAGTACTTC.

The chain couples TRBV18 to TRBJ2-2; tentative D call: TRBD2 (5 bases). The CDR3 contains 17 residues. V was cut by 6 bases and J by 3 bases, with 20 bases left in between. Germline V gene sequence: CDR1 KGHSH, CDR2 LQKENI. The CDR3 region has the DNA TGTGCCAGCTCCCCTAGACCCGCGAGGGATCACACCGGGGAGCTGTTTTTT. Amino acids: CASSPRPARDHTGELFF.

V gene TRBV30 combines with J gene TRBJ2-3; D tentatively reads TRBD1 or TRBD2 (7 bases each). Germline V gene data show CDR1 as GTSNPN and CDR2 as SVGIG (reference sequence). The V gene lost 4 bases and the J gene lost 3 bases, with 20 bases spanning the gap. The CDR3 contains 16 residues. DNA of the CDR3: TGTGCCTGGAACCCGTTGGGAGGGGGCAAGACAGATACGCAGTATTTT. Its protein product is CAWNPLGGGKTDTQYF.

The genes are TRBV7-3 and TRBJ2-1, with D perhaps TRBD1 or TRBD2 (5 bases each). In germline, CDR1 is SGHTA, CDR2 FQGTGA. The CDR3 runs 12 residues. V was cut by 0 bases and J by 8 bases, with 5 bases left in between. The CDR3 here is CASSLTGDEQFF. CDR3 sequence (DNA): TGTGCCAGCAGCTTAACGGGGGATGAGCAGTTCTTC.

The table lists this clone with a few counts. The J gene is TRBJ2-7, the V gene TRBV5-4; TRBD2 might be the D (6 bases). The ends were cut back, 0 bases at V and 2 bases at J, with 12 bases in the middle. The germline V gene encodes CDR1 SGHNT and CDR2 YYREEE (reference sequence). The CDR3 is made up of 15 amino acids. The CDR3 nucleotides read TGTGCCAGCAGCTTGGCCGGAGGGAACACCTACGAGCAGTACTTC. This encodes CASSLAGGNTYEQYF.

In the case of this clone: This sample includes further DNA sequences coding for the same CDR3. This sequence joins TRBV6-5 and TRBJ2-2; the match to TRBD1 covers 7 bases. Per germline, CDR1 MNHEY and CDR2 SVGAGI. The V and J ends lost 6 bases and 2 bases, in that order; junction bases with no gene match: 6. The CDR3 totals 15 residues. CDR3 sequence: CASRPGQANTGELFF. CDR3 nucleotides: TGTGCCAGCAGACCAGGACAGGCTAACACCGGGGAGCTGTTTTTT.

V is TRBV19 and J is TRBJ2-2; weak D call: TRBD2 (6 bases). The CDR3 has 15 amino acids. Per germline, CDR1 LNHDA and CDR2 SQIVND (reference sequence). Trimming shortened V by 1 base and J by 3 bases, and 9 bases separated the two germline ends. The CDR3 sequence is CASSIVGGDTGELFF. The CDR3 nucleotides read TGTGCCAGTAGTATAGTTGGCGGGGACACCGGGGAGCTGTTTTTT. The whole variable domain, filled in from reference TRBV19 and TRBJ2-2, reads DGGITQSPKYLFRKEGQNVTLSCEQNLNHDAMYWYRQDPGQGLRLIYYSQIVNDFQKGDIAEGYSVSREKKESFPLTVTSAQKNPTAFYLCASSIVGGDTGELFFGEGSRLTVL.

This clone was seen more than once but under ten times. This rearrangement joins TRBV18 to TRBJ1-1, with D hard to call. This CDR3 is 12 amino acids long. V shed 0 bases and J shed 7 bases, with 6 bases lying between them. Germline V CDR1 and CDR2: KGHSH, LQKENI. This CDR3 reads CASSPPGFEAFF. In DNA form, the CDR3 reads TGTGCCAGCTCACCACCGGGGTTTGAAGCTTTCTTT.

Of note for this clone: The same CDR3 also results from other DNA sequences found in this sample. The chain uses TRBV29-1 and TRBJ1-4, with D unclear. Germline CDR1 SQVTM, CDR2 ANQGSEA. Between the trimmed V and J ends, which lost 7 bases and 5 bases, there was a span of 5 bases. This CDR3 comprises 10 residues. CDR3 in DNA: TGCAGCGCCTTAAATGAAAAACTGTTTTTT. It translates to CSALNEKLFF.

V is TRBV9 and J is TRBJ2-1; D may be TRBD2 (7 bases). Trimming shortened V by 0 bases and J by 6 bases, and 22 bases separated the two germline ends. Looked up from germline, CDR1 is SGDLS and CDR2 is YYNGEE. The CDR3 loop spans 18 amino acids. CDR3 residues: CASSVARTRGISSNEQFF. The DNA for the CDR3 is TGTGCCAGCAGCGTAGCTAGGACTAGGGGGATTTCAAGCAATGAGCAGTTCTTC.

This sequence joins TRBV7-3 and TRBJ2-1; 14 bases fit TRBD2. Germline loops: CDR1 SGHTA, CDR2 FQGTGA. This CDR3 contains 18 residues. V shed 5 bases and J 5 bases; nucleotides not matched to a gene: 11. The CDR3 coding sequence is TGTGCCAGCAGCGAACGACTAGCGGGAGGGCCGGACCACAATGAGCAGTTCTTC. It specifies CASSERLAGGPDHNEQFF.

The chain links TRBV28 to TRBJ2-7; 7 nucleotides align to TRBD1. Germline V gene data show CDR1 as MDHEN and CDR2 as SYDVKM. The CDR3 is made up of 14 amino acids. With 2 bases clipped from V and 6 bases from J, the junction kept 7 bases outside the gene matches. DNA for the CDR3: TGTGCCAGCAGTTTAATCAGACAGGGCGGCGAGCAGTACTTC. It specifies CASSLIRQGGEQYF.

This rearrangement joins TRBV11-2 to TRBJ2-7; TRBD1 matches 9 bases. Germline CDR1 SGHAT, CDR2 FQNNGV. This CDR3 has 19 residues. Trimming removed 1 base from V and 0 bases from J; junction bases left unmatched: 13. The CDR3 sequence: CASSLAGTGWGISSYEQYF. CDR3 DNA: TGTGCCAGCAGCTTAGCTGGGACAGGGTGGGGAATAAGCTCCTACGAGCAGTACTTC.

V is TRBV28 and J is TRBJ1-3; no clear D gene. There are 14 residues in the CDR3. Trimming cost V 6 bases and J 2 bases, with 11 bases left between them. The germline V gene encodes CDR1 MDHEN and CDR2 SYDVKM. The CDR3 is CASRVLDPGNTIYF. In nucleotides, the CDR3 is TGTGCCAGCAGGGTTCTCGACCCTGGAAACACCATATATTTT.

This clone turned up a few times. The chain uses TRBV28 and TRBJ1-5, with 9 bases identical to TRBD1. Trimming at V came to 5 bases and at J to 4 bases, leaving 6 bases not matched to a gene. The CDR3 covers 15 residues. Germline V gene data show CDR1 as MDHEN and CDR2 as SYDVKM. CDR3 residues: CASSTPGTGNQPQHF. DNA of the CDR3: TGTGCCAGCAGTACCCCCGGGACAGGGAATCAGCCCCAGCATTTT.

This clone appeared once. The rearrangement links TRBV2 to TRBJ1-4; 8 bases are shared with TRBD1. From germline, CDR1 is SNHLY and CDR2 FYNNEI. The CDR3 totals 16 residues. The V gene end was trimmed by 7 bases and the J gene end by 7 bases; junction bases not matched to a gene: 14. The CDR3 DNA sequence: TGTGCCAGCACAGGGGGCCTCTCTTCCCCCTCTGAAAAACTGTTTTTT. This sequence encodes CASTGGLSSPSEKLFF.

The J gene is TRBJ1-2, the V gene TRBV28, with a tentative D call TRBD1 (5 bases). Germline V gene sequence: CDR1 MDHEN, CDR2 SYDVKM. Trimming removed 10 bases from V and 7 bases from J, with 22 bases in between. This CDR3 spans 14 amino acids. CDR3 loop: CATLVGGSSGGYTF. The CDR3 coding sequence is TGTGCCACCCTGGTGGGGGGATCATCCGGTGGCTACACCTTC.

V gene TRBV5-6 combines with J gene TRBJ1-2; D remains unclear. Trimming cost V 0 bases and J 8 bases, with 14 bases left between them. The germline gives CDR1 SGHDT, CDR2 YYEEEE. This CDR3 has 14 residues. The CDR3 nucleotides are TGTGCCAGCAGCTTGGAGGGCCCGTTGGAGGGCTACACCTTC. Translating it yields CASSLEGPLEGYTF. Full variable domain (outside the CDR3, taken from reference TRBV5-6 and TRBJ1-2): DAGVTQSPTHLIKTRGQQVTLRCSPKSGHDTVSWYQQALGQGPQFIFQYYEEEERQRGNFPDRFSGHQFPNYSSELNVNALLLGDSALYLCASSLEGPLEGYTFGSGTRLTVV.

The V and J genes are TRBV6-1 and TRBJ2-1; a possible D gene is TRBD1 (7 bases). Trimming stripped 6 bases from V and 4 bases from J, with 13 bases between. Germline V gene lookup returns CDR1 MNHNS and CDR2 SASEGT. The CDR3 runs to 14 residues. The CDR3 DNA is TGTGCCAGCAGCCGGACAGGAGGGTACAATGAGCAGTTCTTC. It encodes CASSRTGGYNEQFF.

This clone was observed once. The chain joins TRBV7-9 to TRBJ2-2; 8 bases map to TRBD1. This CDR3 contains 18 residues. The V gene's germline CDR1 is SEHNR and CDR2 FQNEAQ (reference sequence). After removal of 4 bases from V and 4 bases from J, the junction contained 14 bases not matched to a gene. The CDR3 loop reads CASSSLQGVGRRTGELFF. The CDR3 DNA reads as TGTGCCAGCAGCTCTTTACAGGGGGTTGGACGCCGCACCGGGGAGCTGTTTTTT.

V and J are TRBV4-1 and TRBJ1-2; D is possibly TRBD1 (6 bases). This CDR3 is built from 15 residues. V lost 0 bases and J lost 2, with 10 bases in between. Germline assignment: CDR1 MGHRA and CDR2 YSYEKL. Here the CDR3 DNA reads TGCGCCAGCAGCCAAGATCCTCAGGGGAACTATGGCTACACCTTC. This gives the protein CASSQDPQGNYGYTF.

The genes are TRBV28 and TRBJ1-4; no firm D call. The germline V gene has CDR1 MDHEN and CDR2 SYDVKM. The CDR3 covers 12 residues. The V end was cut by 8 bases, the J end by 6 bases, with 10 bases between. CDR3 in amino acids: CASQIRDEKLFF. The CDR3 DNA reads as TGTGCCAGCCAAATCCGGGATGAAAAACTGTTTTTT. Based on the CDR3 plus reference TRBV28 and TRBJ1-4, the full variable domain is DVKVTQSSRYLVKRTGEKVFLECVQDMDHENMFWYRQDPGLGLRLIYFSYDVKMKEKGDIPEGYSVSREKKERFSLILESASTNQTSMYLCASQIRDEKLFFGSGTQLSVL.

The chain recombines TRBV27 with TRBJ2-3; D gene unclear. Trimming shortened V by 2 bases and J by 0 bases, and 9 bases separated the two germline ends. Germline CDR1 and CDR2: MNHEY and SMNVEV (reference sequence). The CDR3 sequence is 15 residues long. The CDR3 bases are TGTGCCAGCAGTTTACTTCTGGCTAGCACAGATACGCAGTATTTT. Amino acid sequence: CASSLLLASTDTQYF.

The chain links TRBV4-2 to TRBJ1-1; the D gene is possibly TRBD1 (5 bases). Germline CDR1 reads LGHNA; CDR2 reads YNFKEQ. This CDR3 comprises 16 residues. V lost 2 bases to trimming and J lost 0 bases, with 13 bases between them. The CDR3 is CASSQTPTAMNTEAFF. The CDR3 coding sequence is TGTGCCAGCAGCCAAACCCCGACAGCGATGAACACTGAAGCTTTCTTT.

This chain connects TRBV18 to TRBJ2-7; 14 bases fit TRBD2. Germline V gene lookup returns CDR1 KGHSH and CDR2 LQKENI. This CDR3 spans 15 amino acids. V shed 4 bases, J shed 6 bases, and the junction held 5 bases outside the gene matches. In nucleotides, the CDR3 is TGTGCCAGCTCACGATCCGGGACTAGCGGGAGCGAGCAGTACTTC. Its protein is CASSRSGTSGSEQYF.

With respect to this clone: The junction does not match germline at one end; this may be a read error. This chain connects TRBV5-4 to TRBJ2-7, with 7 positions matching TRBD2. CDR3 size: 13 residues. Germline V lookup: CDR1 SGHNT, CDR2 YYREEE (reference sequence). The CDR3 protein is CASSKTKTSSQDF. The CDR3 DNA is TGTGCCAGCAGCAAAACCAAGACTAGCTCGCAGGACTTC.

This sequence joins TRBV7-9 and TRBJ2-3, with 15 bases aligning to TRBD2. Germline CDR1 and CDR2: SEHNR and FQNEAQ (reference sequence). The junction had 5 bases not matched to a gene; V was cut back by 4 bases and J by 6 bases. The CDR3 is 16 residues long. The CDR3 DNA sequence: TGTGCCAGCAGCTCTCGGACTAGCGGGAGGGTTGATACGCAGTATTTT. It translates to CASSSRTSGRVDTQYF. Together with reference TRBV7-9 and TRBJ2-3, the CDR3 gives the full variable domain: DTGVSQNPRHKITKRGQNVTFRCDPISEHNRLYWYRQTLGQGPEFLTYFQNEAQLEKSRLLSDRFSAERPKGSFSTLEIQRTEQGDSAMYLCASSSRTSGRVDTQYFGPGTRLTVL.

This chain links TRBV28 with TRBJ1-2, with TRBD1 matching 10 bases. The CDR3 extends over 14 amino acids. With 5 bases clipped from V and 3 bases from J, the junction kept 3 bases outside the gene matches. In germline, CDR1 is MDHEN, CDR2 SYDVKM. The CDR3: CASSQTGGYYGYTF. The CDR3 DNA sequence: TGTGCCAGCAGTCAGACAGGGGGCTACTATGGCTACACCTTC.

The chain combines TRBV30 with TRBJ2-5; perhaps TRBD1 as D (5 bases). V lost 2 bases to trimming and J lost 2 bases, with 6 bases between them. CDR1 and CDR2 from the germline V gene are GTSNPN and SVGIG (reference sequence). The CDR3 is made up of 12 amino acids. CDR3 amino acids: CAWSRQQETQYF. CDR3 in DNA: TGTGCCTGGAGTAGACAGCAAGAGACCCAGTACTTC.